The rows below give T cell receptor beta chains drawn from one sample of a study of blood T cell repertoires in COVID-19. This table comes from immunoSEQ multiplex PCR, and its TCRdb copy is limited to in-frame clones, with some not included. The repertoire consists of about 310,000 clones, with 85% to 90% occurring once and the leading ten covering over 1%. The sequencing input was peripheral blood. All receptors come from a man aged 70 or older with acute or convalescent COVID-19. Both conserved end residues are part of each CDR3. The D gene is left open where the match is weak. Clone size is stated in some rows and not others, as once, few, many or a class when expanded.

D	V	size	J	DNA	CDR3
-	TRBV6-5	-	TRBJ1-1	TGTGCCAGCAGTTACCAGGGTGTGGCTTTCTTT	CASSYQGVAFF
-	TRBV5-4	-	TRBJ2-1	TGTGCCAGCAGCCGTGGGGCAGGCTCCTACAATGAGCAGTTCTTC	CASSRGAGSYNEQFF
-	TRBV30	once	TRBJ1-5	TGTGCCTGGAGTTATACGGGGGGTGGTCAGCCCCAGCATTTT	CAWSYTGGGQPQHF
TRBD1	TRBV28	-	TRBJ1-5	TGTGCCAGCAGTCCCTCCGTCCGGGACAGGGCTTTAGCGGATCAGCCCCAGCATTTT	CASSPSVRDRALADQPQHF
-	TRBV12-3/TRBV12-4	-	TRBJ1-6	TGTGCCAGCAGAGAGGGAAGTTCACCCCTCCACTTT	CASREGSSPLHF
-	TRBV11-2	-	TRBJ2-7	TGTGCCAGCAGCTTAGGTGCAGTTGGCGAGCAGTACTTC	CASSLGAVGEQYF
-	TRBV9	-	TRBJ2-5	TGTGCCAGCAGCGTAGACATAGCCCAAGAGACCCAGTACTTC	CASSVDIAQETQYF
TRBD1	TRBV6-5	-	TRBJ2-7	TGTGCCAGCAGTCGCCGGGACAGGGGGCATTACGAGCAGTACTTC	CASSRRDRGHYEQYF
-	TRBV6-2/TRBV6-3	-	TRBJ2-3	TGTGCCAGCAGTTACTCTCACCTACGCTATACGCAGTATTTT	CASSYSHLRYTQYF
TRBD2	TRBV28	once	TRBJ2-7	TGTGCCAGCAGTTCTAGCGGGAGTGGGACGAACGAGCAGTACTTC	CASSSSGSGTNEQYF
-	TRBV7-2	-	TRBJ2-4	TGTGCCAGCAGCTTAGCCGCGACAGAAAACATTCAGTACTTC	CASSLAATENIQYF